The source of this T cell receptor (beta chain) is a study of blood T cell repertoires in COVID-19. Sequencing was performed with immunoSEQ multiplex PCR; in TCRdb, only in-frame clones are kept and a portion is missing. This sample carries about 130,000 clones, roughly four fifths of them seen once, and the ten largest clones take 3% to 3.5%. This CDR3 has 15 residues. Germline V gives CDR1 KGHSH, CDR2 LQKENI. V was pared by 6 bases and J by 4 bases, with 6 bases of the junction left unmatched. The receptor was derived from a woman over 75 with acute or convalescent COVID-19. Sequenced: peripheral blood. This chain links TRBV18 with TRBJ1-3, with 10 bases fitting TRBD1. CDR3 region: CASSPGQGKGNTIYF. In DNA, the CDR3 is TGTGCCAGCTCCCCGGGACAGGGGAAAGGAAACACCATATATTTT.